This is a list of T cell receptor beta chains from one sample in a study of T-cell memory formation after mild COVID-19. MiXCR, applied by TCRdb to the 5' RACE reads, yields one record per CDR3 protein. Altogether fewer than 650,000 distinct CDR3 sequences are present, roughly a fifth being singletons, with the ten largest covering approximately 8.4%. Material: PBMCs or a T cell subset sorted from them (not recorded which). Every receptor here comes from an adult woman who had mild COVID-19 (a few samples of this study predate the infection). Cell type and time point are not known. Each CDR3 is given with its conserved first and last residue.

J gene,V gene,CDR3 protein
TRBJ2-4,TRBV20-1,CSAPIPIAGAKNIQYF
TRBJ1-1,TRBV27,CASIPYGQGQAFF
TRBJ2-1,TRBV6-6,CASTLGGGRNEQFF
TRBJ1-2,TRBV30,CAWSVRGRLAIFNYGYTF
TRBJ1-1,TRBV5-1,CASSSGYLAEAFF
TRBJ1-1,TRBV2,CASRGPTEAFF
TRBJ2-5,TRBV4-2,CASSQEGRLAGGAGETQYF
TRBJ2-3,TRBV20-1,CSARKEERGRGQYF
TRBJ2-5,TRBV20-1,CSAVHETQYF
TRBJ1-6,TRBV12-3/TRBV12-4,CASSLNMISPLHF
TRBJ1-1,TRBV12-3/TRBV12-4,CASSLASPSTGLWNTEAFF
TRBJ2-1,TRBV25-1,CASRARGVYNEQFF
TRBJ1-1,TRBV19,CASNKRGAMNTEAFF
TRBJ2-5,TRBV7-3,CASSLDRVQETQYF
TRBJ2-1,TRBV5-1,CASSLTNQGEQFF
TRBJ2-5,TRBV6-5,CASSPGTSGGVETQYF
TRBJ2-1,TRBV12-3/TRBV12-4,CASSQWGLSSYNEQFF
TRBJ2-5,TRBV4-2,CASSHGSGGQETQYF
TRBJ2-3,TRBV5-1,CASSTGLAGGPGDTQYF
TRBJ1-1,TRBV7-2,CASSYAGMGNTEAFF
TRBJ2-1,TRBV18,CASSSSVSYNEQFF
TRBJ2-7,TRBV20-1,CSASPGGITTEQYF
TRBJ2-1,TRBV12-3/TRBV12-4,CASSQQTSGRMFEQFF
TRBJ2-3,TRBV12-3/TRBV12-4,CASSLSGGRDTQYF
TRBJ2-7,TRBV2,CASSDMADIETYEQYF
TRBJ2-7,TRBV12-3/TRBV12-4,CASSLLGKGAYEQYF
TRBJ2-1,TRBV7-3,CASSLGGKNEQFF
TRBJ2-3,TRBV5-1,CASSYRQGRTDTQYF
TRBJ2-3,TRBV5-1,CASSTGSRGTGLSTDTQYF
TRBJ2-4,TRBV20-1,CSALRIAGTQNIQYF
TRBJ2-3,TRBV12-3/TRBV12-4,CASSPGTTEDTQYF
TRBJ2-3,TRBV7-2,CASSPQRGGRTDTQYF
TRBJ2-3,TRBV7-9,CAVGRGQYTDTQYF
TRBJ2-1,TRBV5-1,CASSFSPGGGGEQFF
TRBJ1-4,TRBV18,CASSASTGGTNEKLFF
TRBJ2-2,TRBV5-6,CASRVRGRRTGELFF
TRBJ1-1,TRBV7-8,CASSPVTEAFF
TRBJ2-1,TRBV7-6,CASSLEENGYNEQFF
TRBJ1-2,TRBV6-5,CASSYRGRWNGYTF
TRBJ2-3,TRBV7-9,CASSFDSSFLF
TRBJ1-6,TRBV9,CASRTDGYNSPLHF
TRBJ2-1,TRBV5-6,CASSSTGTDSYNEQFF
TRBJ1-1,TRBV12-3/TRBV12-4,CASSLASEAFF
TRBJ2-5,TRBV6-4,CASILRGHPQETQYF
TRBJ2-3,TRBV27,CASSFGVSTDTQYF
TRBJ2-7,TRBV6-5,CASSYSGPGPVLTYEQYF
TRBJ2-7,TRBV18,CASSGTAGYEQYF
TRBJ2-1,TRBV15,CATSPRGSYNEQFF
TRBJ1-6,TRBV11-2,CASSHRDRGNSPLHF
TRBJ2-7,TRBV11-1,CASSVRGPSYEQYF
TRBJ2-1,TRBV20-1,CSAKFEPWRARFNEQFF
TRBJ2-7,TRBV7-2,CASGADSRLSYEQYF
TRBJ2-4,TRBV20-1,CSALPSGDSVAKNIQYF